This T cell receptor (beta chain) was retrieved from a study of response to subunit inactivated influenza vaccine. The CDR3 consists of 13 residues. V shed 1 base and J shed 5 bases, with 8 bases lying between them. From germline, CDR1 is SEHNR and CDR2 FQNEAQ (reference sequence). In TCRdb, the RT-PCR reads were re-called with MiXCR into one record per CDR3 protein. The sample has 150,000 to 200,000 distinct CDR3 sequences, approximately 12% seen once; the top ten hold over 25%. These same data were also listed under a study on T cells expressing NK-cell markers. From that report: For TCR beta, cDNA was produced by 5'RACE template switching with UMIs. Of the CD8+ T cells in more than five donors, roughly 1.0-7.0% belonged to dominant NKG2C+ clonotypes.

The source material was CD8+ T cells sorted from PBMCs, sampled about 11 days after vaccination. The chain employs TRBV7-9 and TRBJ2-5; D is uncertain. The receptor was derived from a man aged 50 to 60 who received an inactivated influenza vaccine. Here the CDR3 DNA reads TGTGCCAGCAGCTTAGGGGCCTCGGAGACCCAGTACTTC. Translation gives CASSLGASETQYF.